The present entry profiles one T cell receptor (beta chain) with its context. Its antigen remains unknown. One junction end disagrees with the germline gene, perhaps due to a read error. PCR amplification relied on 60 Vbeta primers (plus 13 Jbeta primers). Per the authors' pipeline: About 12 million of the 60 million to 80 million unique TCR beta chains counted in a later analysis were shared. Only in-frame clones appear in the TCRdb table, and some are missing; sequencing was by immunoSEQ multiplex PCR. V, J and clone size reflect that table, while D and trimming were determined from the DNA. The top ten hold more than 0.35% of the sample, which has more than 150,000 clones, 84% seen once. These data come from a study of cytomegalovirus exposure and HLA in healthy donors. Study conclusions and caveats: Presence/absence comparisons presumed near-even sequencing depth among donors.

The germline gives CDR1 SSHAT, CDR2 FNYEAQ (reference sequence). The CDR3 has 15 amino acids. The TCR comes from a boy aged 2 to 10 in good health and CMV-seronegative. The material sequenced was PBMCs. The V and J genes are TRBV7-7 and TRBJ1-1; tentatively, D is TRBD1 (6 bases). This CDR3 is CASSPIGTLGTEAFF. CDR3 in DNA: TGTGCTAGCAGCCCAATTGGGACATTGGGCACTGAAGCTTTCTTT. Full variable domain (missing parts from reference TRBV7-7 and TRBJ1-1): GAGVSQSPRYKVTKRGQDVTLRCDPISSHATLYWYQQALGQGPEFLTYFNYEAQPDKSGLPSDRFSAERPEGSISTLTIQRTEQRDSAMYRCASSPIGTLGTEAFFGQGTRLTVV.